These 30 T cell receptor beta chains came from one sample sequenced in a study of T cell repertoires in cytomegalovirus infection (dated 2019 in TCRdb). The sequencer was an Illumina HiSeq 1500. TCRdb reran the public reads through fastp at Q25 and MiXCR, keeping productive beta chains. Entries are consolidated by CDR3 protein sequence, retaining the most common genes and DNA. In this sample the table shows 200,000 to 250,000 distinct CDR3 sequences, 20% to 25% of which occur a single time. The top ten constitute 15% to 20% of the sample. The sequencing input was CD8+ T cells from PBMCs. These receptors were taken from a human donor in good health (CMV status not recorded). Some clones in this sample may be carry-over from other donors' samples.

In its sample, this clonotype was seen many times. V usage is TRBV7-2 and J usage is TRBJ1-4; the D gene is possibly TRBD1 (6 bases). Germline values: CDR1 SGHTA, CDR2 FQGNSA. The V and J ends lost 4 bases and 4 bases respectively, with 22 bases between them. The CDR3 loop spans 18 amino acids. The CDR3 protein is CASSSRGDRLPLNEKLFF. CDR3 in DNA: TGTGCCAGCAGCTCGAGGGGGGACCGTCTACCTCTTAATGAAAAACTGTTTTTT.

The gene calls are TRBV19 and TRBJ1-1; D is ambiguous. This CDR3 is 14 amino acids long. V was shortened by 3 bases and J by 6 bases, with 14 bases between the two germline ends. In germline, CDR1 is LNHDA, CDR2 SQIVND (reference sequence). The CDR3 nucleotides read TGTGCCAGTAGTATTTCGGGGAGCGGGCCTGAAGCTTTCTTT. Its protein is CASSISGSGPEAFF.

The gene calls are TRBV12-3 or TRBV12-4 and TRBJ2-2; 7 nucleotides line up with TRBD1. Trimming took 5 bases from V and 7 from J; bases not matched to a gene: 7. CDR3 length: 14 residues. CDR3 in amino acids: CASSPETGIGELFF. The CDR3, as DNA: TGTGCCAGCAGTCCAGAGACAGGGATCGGGGAGCTGTTTTTT.

A word on this clonotype: Germline and junction disagree at one end, which may indicate a read error. V usage is TRBV7-6 and J usage is TRBJ1-1; tentative D call: TRBD1 (5 bases). Germline CDR1 and CDR2: SGHVS and FNYEAQ. This CDR3 has 15 amino acids. CDR3 amino acids: CASSGGSGMNTEAFF. CDR3 nucleotides: TGTGCCAGCAGCGGCGGGTCAGGGATGAACACTGAAGCTTTTTTT.

This chain uses TRBV5-6 with TRBJ1-6, with 9 positions matching TRBD1. The CDR3 consists of 15 residues. Germline lookup yields CDR1 SGHDT and CDR2 YYEEEE. V shed 4 bases, J shed 7 bases, and the junction held 6 bases outside the gene matches. CDR3 residues: CASSQFGTGNSPLHF. Here the CDR3 DNA reads TGTGCCAGCAGCCAATTCGGGACAGGGAATTCACCCCTCCACTTT.

The table lists this clonotype with a few counts. This chain joins TRBV25-1 and TRBJ2-1; TRBD2 matches 7 bases. With 8 bases clipped from V and 6 bases from J, the junction kept 7 bases outside the gene matches. Germline-derived CDR1 and CDR2 are MGHDK and SYGVNS. This CDR3 is 13 amino acids long. This CDR3 is CASAGGGFNEQFF. CDR3 coding DNA: TGTGCCAGCGCCGGGGGAGGGTTCAATGAGCAGTTCTTC.

A few counts support this clonotype. The rearrangement uses TRBV6-8 and TRBJ2-3; TRBD2 matches 7 bases. The CDR3 totals 14 residues. V was pared by 7 bases and J by 1 base, with 5 bases of the junction left unmatched. CDR1 and CDR2 (germline): MNHGY, SAAAGT. CDR3 sequence reads: CASKRLAGTDTQYF. In DNA form, the CDR3 reads TGTGCCAGCAAGAGGCTAGCGGGCACAGATACGCAGTATTTT.

This sequence joins TRBV5-1 and TRBJ2-1; no definite D call. V was shortened by 4 bases and J by 8 bases, with 7 bases between the two germline ends. The CDR3 extends over 11 amino acids. Germline CDR1 and CDR2: SGHRS and YFSETQ. CDR3 amino acids: CASSEIDEQFF. The CDR3 DNA follows: TGCGCCAGCAGCGAAATAGATGAGCAGTTCTTC.

This clonotype appeared many times. This sequence joins TRBV11-2 and TRBJ1-1, with D unresolved. This CDR3 is built from 11 residues. The germline CDR1 and CDR2 sequences are SGHAT and FQNNGV. Trimming took off 5 bases at V and 4 bases at J, with 5 bases between the two ends. CDR3 residues: CASSLITEAFF. The CDR3 DNA sequence: TGTGCCAGCAGCCTCATCACTGAAGCTTTCTTT.

The chain employs TRBV3-1 and TRBJ2-1; D not certain. CDR3 size: 16 residues. Germline V gives CDR1 LGHDT, CDR2 YNNKEL (reference sequence). V shed 0 bases and J shed 0 bases, with 9 bases lying between them. This chain's CDR3 is CASSQDRTASYNEQFF. CDR3 in DNA: TGTGCCAGCAGCCAAGATAGAACGGCCTCCTACAATGAGCAGTTCTTC.

The chain is built from TRBV2 and TRBJ1-6; TRBD1 agrees at 10 bases. The V gene end was trimmed by 5 bases and the J gene end by 9 bases; junction bases not matched to a gene: 4. Germline lookup yields CDR1 SNHLY and CDR2 FYNNEI. There are 14 residues in the CDR3. The CDR3: CASSSGTGVSPLHF. CDR3 coding DNA: TGTGCCAGCAGTTCTGGGACAGGGGTTTCACCCCTCCACTTT.

The rearrangement joins TRBV3-1 to TRBJ2-2, with D possibly matching TRBD2 (7 bases). Trimming pared 1 base from V and 3 bases from J, leaving 24 bases between. Germline values: CDR1 LGHDT, CDR2 YNNKEL (reference sequence). This CDR3 is 20 amino acids long. The CDR3 protein is CASSQVIPVGGVMYTGELFF. CDR3 DNA: TGTGCCAGCAGCCAAGTGATACCGGTAGGGGGGGTGATGTACACCGGGGAGCTGTTTTTT.

The chain combines TRBV5-5 with TRBJ1-1, with 8 bases lining up with TRBD1. The CDR3 is 18 residues long. Germline V gene sequence: CDR1 SGHKS, CDR2 YYEKEE (reference sequence). Trimming at V came to 3 bases and at J to 3 bases, leaving 16 bases not matched to a gene. The CDR3, as DNA: TGTGCCAGCAGCTCCGATCCAGACAGGGGAGAGTCGGACACTGAAGCTTTCTTT. Translation gives CASSSDPDRGESDTEAFF.

This clonotype was counted a few times. The CDR3 DNA sequence: TGTGCCAGCAGCTTAGGAGCGATTCCCCTACAAGAGACCCAGTACTTC. Translation gives CASSLGAIPLQETQYF. The rearrangement links TRBV7-9 to TRBJ2-5; no firm D call. The CDR3 is made up of 16 amino acids. Trimming took off 1 base at V and 2 bases at J, with 14 bases between the two ends. CDR1 is SEHNR, CDR2 FQNEAQ, per germline (reference sequence).

This clonotype was counted between two and nine times. This chain joins TRBV7-8 and TRBJ2-4, with TRBD2 identical over 9 bases. Germline values: CDR1 SGHVS, CDR2 FQNEAQ. After removal of 0 bases from V and 0 bases from J, the junction contained 3 bases not matched to a gene. CDR3 size: 17 residues. The DNA for the CDR3 is TGTGCCAGCAGCTTAGCTAGCGGGGGAATAGCCAAAAACATTCAGTACTTC. Amino acid sequence: CASSLASGGIAKNIQYF.

V gene TRBV6-1 combines with J gene TRBJ2-1; D remains unclear. The germline gives CDR1 MNHNS, CDR2 SASEGT. The CDR3 covers 12 residues. V gave up 0 bases and J gave up 4 bases, with 1 base separating them. The CDR3 spells CASSEAYNEQFF. CDR3 DNA sequence: TGTGCCAGCAGTGAAGCGTACAATGAGCAGTTCTTC.

This sequence joins TRBV11-1 and TRBJ2-1; maybe TRBD1 (7 bases). This CDR3 comprises 12 residues. V was shortened by 4 bases and J by 10 bases, with 11 bases between the two germline ends. Germline V gives CDR1 SGHAT, CDR2 FQDESV (reference sequence). CDR3 protein: CASSSQGGEQFF. The CDR3 nucleotides read TGTGCCAGCAGCTCCCAGGGGGGAGAGCAGTTCTTC.

This clonotype was counted many times. J is TRBJ1-1 and V is TRBV5-1; D might be TRBD1 (5 bases). V lost 7 bases and J 11 bases, leaving 18 bases between the germline ends. The CDR3 has 12 amino acids. Germline V gene data show CDR1 as SGHRS and CDR2 as YFSETQ. CDR3 sequence reads: CASAVSGSSAFF. The CDR3 bases are TGCGCCAGCGCAGTGTCAGGGTCATCGGCTTTCTTT.

This chain links TRBV4-1 with TRBJ2-3; D is ambiguous. The germline V and J ends were trimmed by 4 bases and 3 bases, with 11 bases remaining between them. The CDR3 is made up of 14 amino acids. Germline V gene sequence: CDR1 MGHRA, CDR2 YSYEKL. The CDR3 sequence is CASSPQPQTDTQYF. CDR3 DNA sequence: TGCGCCAGCAGCCCCCAGCCCCAGACAGATACGCAGTATTTT.

The chain has TRBV11-2 and TRBJ2-5; D is undetermined. CDR1 is SGHAT and CDR2 is FQNNGV in the germline V gene. This CDR3 contains 13 residues. V was pared by 1 base and J by 7 bases, with 10 bases between. As DNA, the CDR3 is TGTGCCAGCAGCTTAGTTAGGGATGGGACCCAGTACTTC. It specifies CASSLVRDGTQYF.

This chain links TRBV2 with TRBJ2-5; D unclear. In germline, CDR1 is SNHLY, CDR2 FYNNEI. The V gene lost 6 bases and the J gene lost 0 bases, with 5 bases spanning the gap. This CDR3 has 12 amino acids. The CDR3 sequence is CASSGYQETQYF. Here the CDR3 DNA reads TGTGCCAGCAGCGGCTACCAAGAGACCCAGTACTTC.

This clonotype has a count of ten or more. The chain uses TRBV11-2 and TRBJ2-1, with 8 nucleotides matching TRBD2. This CDR3 has 17 residues. The germline V gene encodes CDR1 SGHAT and CDR2 FQNNGV. The trim removed 6 bases at V and 5 bases at J, leaving 15 bases unmatched. CDR3 region: CASSRPGWAGGDNEQFF. The DNA for the CDR3 is TGTGCCAGCAGTCGCCCCGGGTGGGCGGGGGGAGACAATGAGCAGTTCTTC.

The V gene is TRBV7-9, the J gene TRBJ2-2, with 8 bases fitting TRBD2. The CDR3 has 15 residues. Unmatched junction bases numbered 5, after V lost 4 bases and J lost 4 bases. Germline values: CDR1 SEHNR, CDR2 FQNEAQ (reference sequence). The CDR3 protein is CASSYIAGPTGELFF. In nucleotides, the CDR3 is TGTGCCAGCAGCTACATAGCGGGACCCACCGGGGAGCTGTTTTTT. The full variable domain, rest sourced from reference TRBV7-9 and TRBJ2-2, is DTGVSQNPRHKITKRGQNVTFRCDPISEHNRLYWYRQTLGQGPEFLTYFQNEAQLEKSRLLSDRFSAERPKGSFSTLEIQRTEQGDSAMYLCASSYIAGPTGELFFGEGSRLTVL.

The V gene is TRBV7-9, the J gene TRBJ1-1; TRBD1 might be the D (6 bases). This CDR3 is built from 16 residues. CDR1 SEHNR and CDR2 FQNEAQ come from the germline V gene (reference sequence). V was cut by 7 bases and J by 0 bases, with 18 bases left in between. CDR3 nucleotide sequence: TGTGCCAGCACCCCATGGGGGCGGACTATGAACACTGAAGCTTTCTTT. Amino acid sequence: CASTPWGRTMNTEAFF. The variable domain in full, completed from reference TRBV7-9 and TRBJ1-1, reads DTGVSQNPRHKITKRGQNVTFRCDPISEHNRLYWYRQTLGQGPEFLTYFQNEAQLEKSRLLSDRFSAERPKGSFSTLEIQRTEQGDSAMYLCASTPWGRTMNTEAFFGQGTRLTVV.

Comments on this clonotype: A read error may be the cause here, since a much bigger clone is one base away. The rearrangement uses TRBV4-2 and TRBJ1-5, with TRBD1 matching 8 bases. Germline V gene lookup returns CDR1 LGHNA and CDR2 YNFKEQ. Trimming removed 4 bases from V and 5 bases from J; junction bases left unmatched: 10. The CDR3 is 16 amino acids. CDR3 loop: CASSLGEDRVDQPQHF. As DNA, the CDR3 is TGTGCCAGCAGCCTAGGGGAGGACAGGGTTGATCAGCCCCAGCATTTT.

This clonotype was seen more than once but under ten times. The chain recombines TRBV3-1 with TRBJ1-4; the D is unclear. The CDR3 loop spans 15 amino acids. V dropped 3 bases and J dropped 0 bases, with 8 bases sitting between them. Germline CDR1 reads LGHDT; CDR2 reads YNNKEL (reference sequence). CDR3 protein: CASSHEGATNEKLFF. In DNA, the CDR3 is TGTGCCAGCAGCCATGAGGGAGCAACTAATGAAAAACTGTTTTTT.

Remarks on this clonotype: Its ends do not fully match the called genes, so a read error is possible. CDR3 nucleotide sequence: TGTGCCAGCAGTTTTACCGTAGACTATGGCTTCACCTTC. This translates into CASSFTVDYGFTF. This chain connects TRBV27 to TRBJ1-2; no firm D call. The V gene's germline CDR1 is MNHEY and CDR2 SMNVEV (reference sequence). This CDR3 spans 13 amino acids.

This clonotype was observed a handful of times. The gene calls are TRBV6-6 and TRBJ2-7; perhaps D is TRBD1 or TRBD2 (5 bases each). CDR3 length: 16 residues. The germline V gene has CDR1 MNHNY and CDR2 SVGAGI (reference sequence). V lost 3 bases to trimming and J lost 4 bases, with 19 bases between them. CDR3 sequence reads: CASSYTGTDFLYEQYF. The CDR3 DNA reads as TGTGCCAGCAGTTATACCGGGACGGATTTTTTGTACGAGCAGTACTTC.

This clonotype was observed a handful of times. The chain joins TRBV6-1 to TRBJ1-6; a possible D gene is TRBD1 (6 bases). V lost 10 bases to trimming and J lost 4 bases, with 14 bases between them. CDR3 length: 14 amino acids. CDR1 and CDR2 (germline): MNHNS, SASEGT. CDR3 DNA sequence: TGTGCCACCTACCGGGACATTTATAATTCACCCCTCCACTTT. Its translation: CATYRDIYNSPLHF.

This clonotype was counted many times. CDR3 region: CASSYSGNEQFF. The CDR3 DNA follows: TGTGCCAGCAGTTACTCAGGCAATGAGCAGTTCTTC. V gene TRBV6-5 combines with J gene TRBJ2-1; D is uncertain. V lost 0 bases to trimming and J lost 6 bases, with 3 bases between them. The CDR3 length is 12 residues. Germline V gene lookup returns CDR1 MNHEY and CDR2 SVGAGI.